This T cell receptor (beta chain) stems from a study of cytomegalovirus exposure and HLA in healthy donors. Germline values: CDR1 SGHNT, CDR2 YYREEE (reference sequence). The V and J ends lost 4 bases and 7 bases, in that order; junction bases with no gene match: 6. This CDR3 comprises 13 residues. About this clone itself: Its antigen remains unidentified.

Findings of the study overall: Cytomegalovirus status was reportedly diagnosed by the classifier with high sensitivity and specificity.

Primers: 60 Vbeta forward and 13 Jbeta reverse. Method: immunoSEQ multiplex PCR; TCRdb's copy keeps in-frame clones and lacks some. This table holds 150,000 to 200,000 clones, approximately 78% found once. The TCR comes from a woman younger than 35 in good health and CMV-seronegative. This chain uses TRBV5-4 with TRBJ2-3; 7 nucleotides agree with TRBD1. Sequencing was done on a sample of PBMCs. This CDR3 is CASSDRVLNTQYF. The CDR3 nucleotides are TGTGCCAGCAGCGACAGGGTCCTAAATACGCAGTATTTT. The variable domain in full, completed from reference TRBV5-4 and TRBJ2-3, reads ETGVTQSPTHLIKTRGQQVTLRCSSQSGHNTVSWYQQALGQGPQFIFQYYREEENGRGNFPPRFSGLQFPNYSSELNVNALELDDSALYLCASSDRVLNTQYFGPGTRLTVL.